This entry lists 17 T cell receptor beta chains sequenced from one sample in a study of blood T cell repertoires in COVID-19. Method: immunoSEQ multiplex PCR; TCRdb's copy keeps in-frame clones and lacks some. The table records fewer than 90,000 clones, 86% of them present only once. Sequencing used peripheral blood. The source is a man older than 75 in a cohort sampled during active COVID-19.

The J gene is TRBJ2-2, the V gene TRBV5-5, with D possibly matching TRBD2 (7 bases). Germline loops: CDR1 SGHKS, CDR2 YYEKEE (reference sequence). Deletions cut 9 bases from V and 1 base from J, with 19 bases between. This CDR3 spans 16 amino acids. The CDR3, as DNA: TGTGCCACCCGGCCCTTAGGGGGGGAGAACACCGGGGAGCTGTTTTTT. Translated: CATRPLGGENTGELFF. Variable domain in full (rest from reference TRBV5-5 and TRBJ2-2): DAGVTQSPTHLIKTRGQQVTLRCSPISGHKSVSWYQQVLGQGPQFIFQYYEKEERGRGNFPDRFSARQFPNYSSELNVNALLLGDSALYLCATRPLGGENTGELFFGEGSRLTVL.

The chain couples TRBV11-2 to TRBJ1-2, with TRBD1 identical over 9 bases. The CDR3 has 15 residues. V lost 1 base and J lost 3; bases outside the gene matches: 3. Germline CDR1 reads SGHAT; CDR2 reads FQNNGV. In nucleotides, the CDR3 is TGTGCCAGCAGCTTAGGGACAGGGGCTGACTATGGCTACACCTTC. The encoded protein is CASSLGTGADYGYTF.

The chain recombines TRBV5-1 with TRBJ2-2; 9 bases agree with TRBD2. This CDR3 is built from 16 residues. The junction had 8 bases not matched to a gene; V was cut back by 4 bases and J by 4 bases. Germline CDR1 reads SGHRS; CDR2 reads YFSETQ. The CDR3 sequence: CASSPRTSASTGELFF. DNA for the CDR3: TGCGCCAGCAGCCCCCGGACTAGCGCGAGCACCGGGGAGCTGTTTTTT.

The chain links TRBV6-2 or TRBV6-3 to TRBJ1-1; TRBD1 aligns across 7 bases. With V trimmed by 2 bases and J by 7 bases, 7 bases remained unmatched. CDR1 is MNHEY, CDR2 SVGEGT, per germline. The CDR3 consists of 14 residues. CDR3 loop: CASSYHGQALEAFF. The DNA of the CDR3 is TGTGCCAGCAGTTACCATGGACAGGCCCTTGAAGCTTTCTTT.

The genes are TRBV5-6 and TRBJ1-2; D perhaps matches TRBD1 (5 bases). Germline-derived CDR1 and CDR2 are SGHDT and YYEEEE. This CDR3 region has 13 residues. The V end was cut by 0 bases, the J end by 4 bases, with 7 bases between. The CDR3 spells CASSLDRSYGYTF. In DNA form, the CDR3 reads TGTGCCAGCAGCTTGGACAGGTCCTATGGCTACACCTTC.

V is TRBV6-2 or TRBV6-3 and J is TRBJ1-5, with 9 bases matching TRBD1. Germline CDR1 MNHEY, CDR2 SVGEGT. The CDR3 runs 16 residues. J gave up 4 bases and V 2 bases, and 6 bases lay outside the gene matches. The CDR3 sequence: CASSYTGTGRNQPQHF. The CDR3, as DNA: TGTGCCAGCAGTTACACTGGGACAGGGCGAAATCAGCCCCAGCATTTT.

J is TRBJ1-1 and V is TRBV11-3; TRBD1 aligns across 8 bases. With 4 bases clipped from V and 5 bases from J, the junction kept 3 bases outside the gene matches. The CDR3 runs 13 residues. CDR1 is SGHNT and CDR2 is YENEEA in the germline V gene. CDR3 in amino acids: CASSYRQGTEAFF. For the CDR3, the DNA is TGTGCCAGCAGCTATAGACAGGGGACTGAAGCTTTCTTT.

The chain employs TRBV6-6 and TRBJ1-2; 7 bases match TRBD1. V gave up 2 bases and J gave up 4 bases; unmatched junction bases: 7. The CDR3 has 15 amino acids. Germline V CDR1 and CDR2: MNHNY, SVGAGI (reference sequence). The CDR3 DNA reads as TGTGCCAGCAGTTACCGGGGACAGTCTCGCTATGGCTACACCTTC. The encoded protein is CASSYRGQSRYGYTF.

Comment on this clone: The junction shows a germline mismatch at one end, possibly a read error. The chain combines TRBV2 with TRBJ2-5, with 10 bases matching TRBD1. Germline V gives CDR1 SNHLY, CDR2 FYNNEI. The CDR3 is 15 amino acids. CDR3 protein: CASSELGQGEGVPHF. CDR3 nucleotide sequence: TGTGCCAGCAGTGAACTCGGACAGGGGGAGGGTGTTCCCCACTTC.

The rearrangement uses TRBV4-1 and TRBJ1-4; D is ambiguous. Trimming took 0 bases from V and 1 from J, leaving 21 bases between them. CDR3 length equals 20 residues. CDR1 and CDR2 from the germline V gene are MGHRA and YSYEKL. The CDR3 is CASSQDRGLGNSETNEKLFF. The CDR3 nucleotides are TGCGCCAGCAGCCAAGATCGCGGCTTGGGTAATTCAGAAACTAATGAAAAACTGTTTTTT.

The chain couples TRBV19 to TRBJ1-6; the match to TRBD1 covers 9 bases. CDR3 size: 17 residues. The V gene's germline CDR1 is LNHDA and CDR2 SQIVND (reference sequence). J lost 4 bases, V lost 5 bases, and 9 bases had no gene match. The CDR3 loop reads CASSADRGMAYNSPLHF. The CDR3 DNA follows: TGTGCCAGTAGTGCTGACAGGGGGATGGCGTATAATTCACCCCTCCACTTT.

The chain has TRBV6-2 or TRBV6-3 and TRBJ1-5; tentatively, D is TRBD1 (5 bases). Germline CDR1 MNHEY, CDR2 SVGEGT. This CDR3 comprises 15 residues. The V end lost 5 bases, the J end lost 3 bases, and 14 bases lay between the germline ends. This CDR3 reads CASSPHRMSNQPQHF. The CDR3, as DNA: TGTGCCAGCAGTCCCCACAGGATGTCCAATCAGCCCCAGCATTTT.

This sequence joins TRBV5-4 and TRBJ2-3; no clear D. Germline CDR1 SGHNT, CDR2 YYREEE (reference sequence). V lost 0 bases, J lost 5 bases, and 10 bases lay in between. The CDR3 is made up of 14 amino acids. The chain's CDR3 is CASSLESAKDTQYF. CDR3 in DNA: TGTGCCAGCAGCTTGGAGAGTGCGAAAGATACGCAGTATTTT.

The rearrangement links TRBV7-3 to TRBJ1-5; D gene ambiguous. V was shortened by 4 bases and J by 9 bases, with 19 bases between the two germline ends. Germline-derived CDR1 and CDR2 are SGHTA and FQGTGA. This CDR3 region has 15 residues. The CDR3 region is CASSWEETAGVPQHF. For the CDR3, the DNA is TGTGCCAGCAGCTGGGAGGAGACGGCAGGAGTGCCCCAGCATTTT.

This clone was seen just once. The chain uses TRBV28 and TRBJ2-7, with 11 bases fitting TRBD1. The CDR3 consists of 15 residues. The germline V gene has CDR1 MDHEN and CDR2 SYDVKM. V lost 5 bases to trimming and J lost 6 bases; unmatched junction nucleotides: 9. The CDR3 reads CASSSLGQGAREQYV. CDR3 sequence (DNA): TGTGCCAGCAGTAGCCTCGGACAGGGGGCCCGCGAGCAGTACGTC.

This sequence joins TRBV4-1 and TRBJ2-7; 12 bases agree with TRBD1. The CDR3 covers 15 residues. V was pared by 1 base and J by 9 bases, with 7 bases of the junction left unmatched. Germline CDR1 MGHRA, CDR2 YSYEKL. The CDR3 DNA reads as TGCGCCAGCAGCCAAGCCGGGACAGGGGGCGGTTGGCAGTACTTC. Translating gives CASSQAGTGGGWQYF.

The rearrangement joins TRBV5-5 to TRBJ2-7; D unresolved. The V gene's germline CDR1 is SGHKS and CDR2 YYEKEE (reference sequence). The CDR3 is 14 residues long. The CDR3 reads CASSLDRLYYEQYV. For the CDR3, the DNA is TGTGCCAGCAGTTTGGACCGTCTCTACTACGAGCAGTACGTC.